These 25 T cell receptor beta chains came from one sample sequenced in a study of OX40 agonist ivuxolimab in advanced cancers. Method: immunoSEQ multiplex PCR; TCRdb's copy keeps in-frame clones and lacks some. This table has fewer than 80,000 clones, 75% to 90% appearing once. The sample here was CD4+ or CD8+ T cells sorted from blood, taken in a trial of the OX40 agonist ivuxolimab. The source of these receptors is an adult with an advanced solid tumor such as melanoma, head and neck, liver or kidney cancer.

The chain combines TRBV19 with TRBJ1-5; the D is unclear. Deletions cut 0 bases from V and 1 base from J, with 10 bases between. Germline V gene data show CDR1 as LNHDA and CDR2 as SQIVND (reference sequence). This CDR3 contains 16 residues. CDR3 sequence: CASSIDRGGSNQPQHF. In DNA form, the CDR3 reads TGTGCCAGTAGTATAGATCGGGGAGGGAGCAATCAGCCCCAGCATTTT.

This chain connects TRBV28 to TRBJ1-6; no firm D call. The V and J ends lost 8 bases and 6 bases respectively, with 17 bases between them. CDR3 length equals 15 residues. Germline assignment: CDR1 MDHEN and CDR2 SYDVKM. CDR3 sequence reads: CASGPKTPANSPLHF. DNA for the CDR3: TGTGCCAGCGGCCCTAAGACACCGGCTAATTCACCCCTCCACTTT.

The J gene is TRBJ2-7, the V gene TRBV28, with TRBD1 matching 7 bases. This CDR3 is built from 14 residues. Germline V gives CDR1 MDHEN, CDR2 SYDVKM. Trimming removed 8 bases from V and 6 bases from J; junction bases left unmatched: 13. Written as DNA, the CDR3 is TGTGCCAGCCGAAACGGACGACAGGGTGCCGAGCAGTACTTC. This translates into CASRNGRQGAEQYF.

This clone has a handful of counts. CDR3 protein: CASSSYRGDQPQHF. In DNA, the CDR3 is TGTGCCAGCAGCTCCTACAGGGGAGATCAGCCCCAGCATTTT. V gene TRBV7-2 combines with J gene TRBJ1-5; 7 nucleotides line up with TRBD1. After removal of 4 bases from V and 5 bases from J, the junction contained 5 bases not matched to a gene. This CDR3 is 14 amino acids long. In germline, CDR1 is SGHTA, CDR2 FQGNSA.

In this sample, this clone turned up a few times. J is TRBJ2-3 and V is TRBV18; no firm D call. The CDR3 spans 15 residues. Trimming removed 8 bases at V and 2 bases at J, with 17 bases between. Germline assignment: CDR1 KGHSH and CDR2 LQKENI. CDR3 residues: CASAWMQTSTDTQYF. The CDR3 nucleotides read TGTGCCAGCGCTTGGATGCAGACCTCCACAGATACGCAGTATTTT.

The chain is built from TRBV10-3 and TRBJ1-5; 11 bases line up with TRBD1. Germline-derived CDR1 and CDR2 are ENHRY and SYGVKD. The CDR3 length is 13 residues. With V trimmed by 6 bases and J by 7 bases, 2 bases remained unmatched. CDR3 residues: CAIRGQGDQPQHF. CDR3 nucleotide sequence: TGTGCCATCAGGGGACAGGGGGACCAGCCCCAGCATTTT.

The chain has TRBV9 and TRBJ2-3, with no clear D. This CDR3 region has 15 residues. Germline lookup yields CDR1 SGDLS and CDR2 YYNGEE. The ends were cut back, 0 bases at V and 0 bases at J, with 8 bases in the middle. The CDR3 bases are TGTGCCAGCAGCGTAGAGGGATCTAGCACAGATACGCAGTATTTT. Protein: CASSVEGSSTDTQYF. Variable domain in full (rest from reference TRBV9 and TRBJ2-3): DSGVTQTPKHLITATGQRVTLRCSPRSGDLSVYWYQQSLDQGLQFLIQYYNGEERAKGNILERFSAQQFPDLHSELNLSSLELGDSALYFCASSVEGSSTDTQYFGPGTRLTVL.

The J gene is TRBJ2-3, the V gene TRBV9, with 8 bases matching TRBD2. Germline V CDR1 and CDR2: SGDLS, YYNGEE. There are 16 residues in the CDR3. The junction had 10 bases not matched to a gene; V was cut back by 3 bases and J by 4 bases. The CDR3 loop is CASSAGLALEADTQYF. In DNA form, the CDR3 reads TGTGCCAGCAGCGCTGGACTAGCCTTAGAGGCAGATACGCAGTATTTT.

The rearrangement links TRBV12-2 to TRBJ1-5; TRBD1 was called by the table and not checked on the DNA. TRBV12-2 is marked as a pseudogene. CDR3 length: 19 amino acids. CDR3 bases: TGTGCAAGTCGCCTCCTCGCTCGAGGGATCAGGGGGCTCAATCAGCCCCAGCATTTT. This sequence encodes CASRLLARGIRGLNQPQHF.

The chain joins TRBV6-5 to TRBJ1-1; 8 bases match TRBD1. This CDR3 contains 15 residues. V lost 2 bases and J lost 8; bases outside the gene matches: 10. Germline-derived CDR1 and CDR2 are MNHEY and SVGAGI. CDR3: CASSYRDRRPPEAFF. CDR3 nucleotide sequence: TGTGCCAGCAGTTACCGGGACAGGCGGCCGCCCGAAGCTTTCTTT.

V gene TRBV30 combines with J gene TRBJ2-7, with TRBD1 matching 7 bases. The trim removed 3 bases at V and 3 bases at J, leaving 14 bases unmatched. This CDR3 is built from 16 residues. Germline V gives CDR1 GTSNPN, CDR2 SVGIG (reference sequence). The chain's CDR3 is CAWRQKTGTELYEQYF. CDR3 coding DNA: TGTGCCTGGAGGCAAAAGACAGGGACGGAACTCTACGAGCAGTACTTC.

The count of this clone is one. Because it lacks the conserved phenylalanine or tryptophan at the end, this CDR3 is likely a read error. The limits of the CDR3 on the DNA are not certain, so only TCRdb's listed CDR3 is given. The chain has TRBV7-2 and TRBJ2-7. Germline assignment: CDR1 SGHTA and CDR2 FQGNSA. The CDR3 sequence runs 13 residues, both termini included. The CDR3 protein is CASSLGPTDGRIT.

The chain joins TRBV30 to TRBJ2-3; possible D gene TRBD2, 5 bases. The germline V gene encodes CDR1 GTSNPN and CDR2 SVGIG (reference sequence). Trimming cost V 2 bases and J 0 bases, with 18 bases left between them. This CDR3 region has 17 residues. CDR3 region: CAWSIGLLPGSTDTQYF. CDR3 nucleotide sequence: TGTGCCTGGAGTATCGGACTTCTCCCTGGAAGCACAGATACGCAGTATTTT.

This chain uses TRBV9 with TRBJ1-5; D possibly corresponds to TRBD1 (5 bases). CDR3 length: 14 residues. V lost 3 bases and J lost 3, with 10 bases in between. Germline lookup yields CDR1 SGDLS and CDR2 YYNGEE. The CDR3 reads CASSAQGDNQPQHF. For the CDR3, the DNA is TGTGCCAGCAGCGCGCAGGGAGACAATCAGCCCCAGCATTTT.

The chain is built from TRBV5-6 and TRBJ2-5, with 9 bases fitting TRBD2. Germline trimming cut 2 bases from V and 5 bases from J; bases unmatched to any gene: 4. This CDR3 comprises 14 residues. Germline V gene sequence: CDR1 SGHDT, CDR2 YYEEEE. The CDR3 nucleotides are TGTGCCAGCAGCTTCGCTAGCGGGGAGGAGACCCAGTACTTC. Residues: CASSFASGEETQYF.

V usage is TRBV7-9 and J usage is TRBJ2-1; 11 bases agree with TRBD2. CDR1 and CDR2 from the germline V gene are SEHNR and FQNEAQ (reference sequence). Losses at the gene ends were 6 bases for V and 5 bases for J; bases not matched to a gene: 6. The CDR3 runs to 15 residues. CDR3 DNA sequence: TGTGCCAGCAGACTACTAGCGGGGGCAAACAATGAGCAGTTCTTC. It codes for CASRLLAGANNEQFF.

This chain connects TRBV5-1 to TRBJ2-7; 7 bases are a match to TRBD1. Germline assignment: CDR1 SGHRS and CDR2 YFSETQ. This CDR3 is built from 15 residues. J was trimmed by 0 bases and V by 0 bases; bases with no gene match: 3. The CDR3 here is CASSLAGTVSYEQYF. The CDR3 DNA reads TGCGCCAGCAGCTTGGCAGGGACAGTCTCCTACGAGCAGTACTTC.

This clone was seen more than once but under ten times. The chain is built from TRBV28 and TRBJ2-5; tentatively, D is TRBD1 (6 bases). Germline V CDR1 and CDR2: MDHEN, SYDVKM. This CDR3 region has 15 residues. Trimming left V 5 bases short and J 4 bases short, with 17 bases between. DNA for the CDR3: TGTGCCAGCAGTACACGACAGGTTAAGATAGAGACCCAGTACTTC. It translates to CASSTRQVKIETQYF.

The V call is TRBV2, the J call TRBJ1-5; D remains unclear. V was pared by 4 bases and J by 4 bases, with 11 bases between. Germline values: CDR1 SNHLY, CDR2 FYNNEI. The CDR3 consists of 14 residues. CDR3 DNA sequence: TGTGCCAGCAGTGTCCGCCAGCAAAATCAGCCCCAGCATTTT. It yields the protein CASSVRQQNQPQHF.

The J gene is TRBJ1-3, the V gene TRBV10-3; possibly TRBD1 for D (5 bases). The CDR3 is 14 amino acids. The ends were cut back, 8 bases at V and 4 bases at J, with 15 bases in the middle. CDR1 and CDR2 (germline): ENHRY, SYGVKD. CDR3 protein: CAIRGDSFGNTIYF. The DNA for the CDR3 is TGTGCCATCCGGGGTGACAGTTTCGGAAACACCATATATTTT.

This chain links TRBV9 with TRBJ2-1, with TRBD2 matching over 13 bases. The germline V gene has CDR1 SGDLS and CDR2 YYNGEE. The CDR3 loop spans 18 amino acids. V was pared by 3 bases and J by 0 bases, with 6 bases of the junction left unmatched. CDR3 DNA sequence: TGTGCCAGCAGCGCCCGGACTAGCGGGGGTAGCTCCTACAATGAGCAGTTCTTC. Its protein product is CASSARTSGGSSYNEQFF.

The chain links TRBV18 to TRBJ1-2; a weak D match, TRBD1 (5 bases). Trimming cost V 4 bases and J 8 bases, with 11 bases left between them. The CDR3 consists of 12 residues. CDR1 is KGHSH and CDR2 is LQKENI in the germline V gene. DNA for the CDR3: TGTGCCAGCTCACTGGACGGGGCGGGCTACACCTTC. Protein sequence: CASSLDGAGYTF.

This chain links TRBV6-5 with TRBJ1-2; possibly TRBD1 for D (6 bases). In germline, CDR1 is MNHEY, CDR2 SVGAGI. Trimming removed 5 bases from V and 6 bases from J, with 19 bases in between. CDR3 size: 15 residues. CDR3 loop: CASSGQGTGKNGYTF. CDR3 DNA: TGTGCCAGCAGTGGGCAAGGCACAGGGAAAAATGGCTACACCTTC.

The sample holds one count of this clone. The chain combines TRBV5-4 with TRBJ2-6; 7 bases agree with TRBD1. The V segment lost 4 bases and the J segment 3 bases; nucleotides outside the gene matches: 10. This CDR3 region has 17 residues. Looked up from germline, CDR1 is SGHNT and CDR2 is YYREEE (reference sequence). The DNA of the CDR3 is TGTGCCAGCAGCCATGGACAGGCCCCTAGTGGGGCCAACGTCCTGACTTTC. Translated, it gives CASSHGQAPSGANVLTF.

The chain carries TRBV7-9 and TRBJ2-3; TRBD2 agrees at 14 bases. V shed 3 bases, J shed 4 bases, and the junction held 3 bases outside the gene matches. Germline CDR1 reads SEHNR; CDR2 reads FQNEAQ (reference sequence). This CDR3 spans 16 amino acids. The CDR3 loop is CASSFRLAGGSDTQYF. CDR3 nucleotide sequence: TGTGCCAGCAGCTTTCGACTAGCGGGGGGGTCAGATACGCAGTATTTT. Filled out from reference TRBV7-9 and TRBJ2-3, the complete variable domain reads DTGVSQNPRHKITKRGQNVTFRCDPISEHNRLYWYRQTLGQGPEFLTYFQNEAQLEKSRLLSDRFSAERPKGSFSTLEIQRTEQGDSAMYLCASSFRLAGGSDTQYFGPGTRLTVL.